This T cell receptor beta chain was profiled in a study of regulatory T cells in long-lasting Graves disease. Study-wide background: Disease was considered persistent Graves' disease after over 5 years of antithyroid drugs (with positive TSH receptor antibodies). Study-wide findings and caveats: The number of shared public clonotypes was higher in persistent patients (around 2,700) than new patients (roughly 970). Persistent Graves' patients showed less TCR diversity than newly diagnosed patients showed.

This clonotype was picked up many times. As yet, its antigen is unknown. Time point denoted: persistent/refractory GD, antithyroid drugs over 5 years with positive TRAb. Preparation of the TCR library used RNA extracted from PBMCs. The CDR3 totals 14 residues. The V gene lost 4 bases and the J gene lost 5 bases, with 14 bases spanning the gap. CDR1 and CDR2 from the germline V gene are SGHTA and FQGNSA. iRepertoire HTBI primers and Arm-PCR of CDR3 regions built TCR beta libraries. Original methodology: Across the samples, identification revealed some 64 TRBV and around 13 TRBJ segments. TCRdb re-derived calls from the multiplex PCR reads in MiXCR, one entry per CDR3 protein. TCRdb assigned the V and J calls; the authors' analysis was not used. The repertoire holds a few hundred thousand distinct CDR3 sequences, more than 20% seen once, with less than 30% in the top ten.

The TCR comes from a woman in her 40s with Graves disease. This chain joins TRBV7-2 and TRBJ2-5; D assignment may be TRBD1 or TRBD2 (6 bases each). Sequences were derived from peripheral blood mononuclear cells (PBMCs), sampled when the disease was refractory, from a patient treated with antithyroid drugs. The DNA for the CDR3 is TGTGCCAGCAGCTCCTATGGGGGGCAGGAGACCCAGTACTTC. Encoded protein: CASSSYGGQETQYF.